The rows below give T cell receptor beta chains drawn from one sample of a study of T cells in Graves' hyperthyroidism and ophthalmopathy. TCRdb used MiXCR to reprocess the multiplex PCR reads, holding one entry per CDR3 protein. Among about 560,000 distinct CDR3 sequences, over 15% were seen once, and the ten largest hold about 17%. The sequencing input was blood. These receptors were obtained from a woman aged 18-30 years with Graves' hyperthyroidism. Each CDR3 is given with its conserved first and last residue. A D gene is named only where the DNA matches it firmly. Some rows have no size entry. The others give once, few or many, or a class for an expanded clone.

CDR3nt | CDR3aa | j_gene | abundance | d_gene | v_gene
TGCGCCAGCAGCCCCTTCTTGAGTAGCAATCAGCCCCAGCATTTT | CASSPFLSSNQPQHF | TRBJ1-5 | few | NA | TRBV4-1
TGCGCCAGCAGTGGACAGCGTGATCAGCCCCAGCATTTT | CASSGQRDQPQHF | TRBJ1-5 | few | NA | TRBV10-2
TGTGCCAGCAGCCAAGAGGGCAGGGAGAACACCGGGGAGCTGTTTTTT | CASSQEGRENTGELFF | TRBJ2-2 | once | NA | TRBV4-2
TGTGCCACCAGCAGAGATCTTGTCGAAAAACTGTTTTTT | CATSRDLVEKLFF | TRBJ1-4 | many | NA | TRBV15
TGTGCCAGCTCCAACATAGGTTCACCCCTCCACTTT | CASSNIGSPLHF | TRBJ1-6 | NA | NA | TRBV19
TGCGCCAGCAGCCGGCAGCGGGAGGCCGATGAGCAGTTCTTC | CASSRQREADEQFF | TRBJ2-1 | NA | TRBD2 | TRBV4-1
TGTGCCAGCAGCTTGCTTCTTCCCGAAGGCGCTGAAGCTTTCTTT | CASSLLLPEGAEAFF | TRBJ1-1 | many | NA | TRBV7-9
TGTGCCAGCTCACCCGAAGGGGTTGAAAAACTGTTTTTT | CASSPEGVEKLFF | TRBJ1-4 | many | NA | TRBV18
TGTGCCAGCAGTGCAAAACAAAACTATGGCCACACCTTC | CASSAKQNYGHTF | TRBJ1-2 | NA | NA | TRBV2
TGTGCCAGCAGTCAACCAGGGTTCACTGAAGCTTTCTTT | CASSQPGFTEAFF | TRBJ1-1 | NA | NA | TRBV12-3/TRBV12-4
TGTGCCAGCAGTCCACATAGTGGGGGCGGAGGGGGGGGGGATACGCAGTATTTT | CASSPHSGGGGGGDTQYF | TRBJ2-3 | many | NA | TRBV12-3/TRBV12-4
TGTGCCAGCAGGCCCCGGCTAGCGGGAGGTTTGGGGAATGAGCAGTTCTTC | CASRPRLAGGLGNEQFF | TRBJ2-1 | many | TRBD2 | TRBV12-3/TRBV12-4
TGTGCCAGCAGCCAAAGCTCCGGGCTAGTACCCTACAATGAGCAGTTCTTC | CASSQSSGLVPYNEQFF | TRBJ2-1 | many | NA | TRBV3-1
TGTGCCAGCAGCCGACAGGGTTGGTACGAGCAGTACTTC | CASSRQGWYEQYF | TRBJ2-7 | many | TRBD1 | TRBV12-3/TRBV12-4
TGCAGTGCCAGACAGGGGGTTAGTCAGCCCCAGCATTTT | CSARQGVSQPQHF | TRBJ1-5 | few | TRBD1 | TRBV20-1
TGTGCCAGCAGTTTGAGGCTAGGGTCCTACGAGCAGTACTTC | CASSLRLGSYEQYF | TRBJ2-7 | NA | NA | TRBV28
TGTGCCAGCAGAGCCAGAGAGACCCAGTACTTC | CASRARETQYF | TRBJ2-5 | few | NA | TRBV12-3/TRBV12-4
TGCAGTGCTAGGACAGGGAATCAGCCCCAGCATTTT | CSARTGNQPQHF | TRBJ1-5 | many | TRBD1 | TRBV20-1
TGTGCCAGCCAGACAGTGTTAAAAAACATTCAGTACTTC | CASQTVLKNIQYF | TRBJ2-4 | NA | NA | TRBV2
TGCGCCAGCAGCTTGAGGGTAAACAGGGAGGGCAATGAGCAGTTCTTC | CASSLRVNREGNEQFF | TRBJ2-1 | many | NA | TRBV5-1
TGTGCCACCAGTGCCTTGGAGGGGGTGCGGTTCTTC | CATSALEGVRFF | TRBJ2-1 | NA | NA | TRBV24-1
TGTGCCAGCAGCTTAGTCAGCCAAGAGACCCAGTACTTC | CASSLVSQETQYF | TRBJ2-5 | many | NA | TRBV11-2